The 21 T cell receptor beta chains listed next were all sequenced from one sample in a study of blood T cell repertoires in COVID-19. Repertoires were generated with immunoSEQ multiplex PCR, while TCRdb's copy carries only in-frame clones and drops some. The table lists some 130,000 clones, 79% of them singletons. Sequences were obtained from peripheral blood. These receptors all stem from a man aged 60 to 69 with acute or convalescent COVID-19.

This clone was picked up a small number of times. The chain employs TRBV6-5 and TRBJ2-7; the D gene is possibly TRBD1 (5 bases). The CDR3 length is 15 residues. V was cut by 3 bases and J by 3 bases, with 15 bases left in between. Germline lookup yields CDR1 MNHEY and CDR2 SVGAGI. CDR3 amino acids: CASSYSGNRLYEQYF. CDR3 DNA sequence: TGTGCCAGCAGTTATTCAGGGAATCGGCTCTACGAGCAGTACTTC.

The rearrangement joins TRBV9 to TRBJ1-2, with a weak D call TRBD1 (5 bases). The CDR3 runs to 15 residues. The V end was cut by 3 bases, the J end by 3 bases, with 15 bases between. CDR1 and CDR2 from the germline V gene are SGDLS and YYNGEE. CDR3: CASSAAGGAHYGYTF. DNA of the CDR3: TGTGCCAGCAGCGCCGCGGGCGGGGCTCACTATGGCTACACCTTC. The complete variable domain, with remaining parts taken from reference TRBV9 and TRBJ1-2, reads DSGVTQTPKHLITATGQRVTLRCSPRSGDLSVYWYQQSLDQGLQFLIQYYNGEERAKGNILERFSAQQFPDLHSELNLSSLELGDSALYFCASSAAGGAHYGYTFGSGTRLTVV.

This chain connects TRBV24-1 to TRBJ1-3; no reliable D call. The germline CDR1 and CDR2 sequences are KGHDR and SFDVKD. The V end lost 4 bases, the J end lost 2 bases, and 11 bases lay between the germline ends. The CDR3 contains 15 residues. CDR3 loop: CATSEEGGTGNTIYF. The CDR3 DNA reads as TGTGCCACCAGTGAGGAGGGCGGAACTGGAAACACCATATATTTT.

The CDR3 nucleotides read TGTGCCAGCAGTTTGGGCGGGAGAACCAACAATGAGCAGTTCTTC. This gives the protein CASSLGGRTNNEQFF. V and J are TRBV27 and TRBJ2-1; TRBD2 aligns across 7 bases. The V gene end was trimmed by 3 bases and the J gene end by 5 bases; junction bases not matched to a gene: 7. The length of the CDR3 is 15 residues. Per germline, CDR1 MNHEY and CDR2 SMNVEV (reference sequence).

CDR3 sequence reads: CASSMGADATNEKLFF. DNA for the CDR3: TGTGCCAGTAGTATGGGGGCAGATGCAACTAATGAAAAACTGTTTTTT. The rearrangement joins TRBV19 to TRBJ1-4, with TRBD1 as a possible D gene (6 bases). Germline assignment: CDR1 LNHDA and CDR2 SQIVND (reference sequence). V lost 3 bases and J lost 0, with 11 bases in between. This CDR3 comprises 16 residues.

This chain uses TRBV7-2 with TRBJ2-1; 8 bases line up with TRBD1. The germline V gene has CDR1 SGHTA and CDR2 FQGNSA. J was trimmed by 2 bases and V by 5 bases; bases with no gene match: 5. The CDR3 has 15 amino acids. The CDR3 region has the DNA TGTGCCAGCAGCGCCGACAGGGGAACCTACAATGAGCAGTTCTTC. Translation gives CASSADRGTYNEQFF.

This sequence joins TRBV4-3 and TRBJ1-2; 11 nucleotides line up with TRBD1. The CDR3 runs to 19 residues. V lost 1 base and J lost 4; bases outside the gene matches: 14. Germline values: CDR1 LGHNA, CDR2 YSLEER. CDR3: CASSQVLSRTGGGFYGYTF. The CDR3 coding sequence is TGCGCCAGCAGCCAAGTCTTATCCAGGACAGGGGGCGGGTTCTATGGCTACACCTTC.

This clone has just one count. The V gene is TRBV30, the J gene TRBJ1-2; the D is unclear. V was cut by 4 bases and J by 4 bases, with 16 bases left in between. The CDR3 contains 14 residues. Germline V lookup: CDR1 GTSNPN, CDR2 SVGIG (reference sequence). CDR3 loop: CAWTPREGTYGYTF. CDR3 nucleotide sequence: TGTGCCTGGACCCCGAGGGAAGGAACCTATGGCTACACCTTC.

The chain combines TRBV7-2 with TRBJ2-2; D gene unclear. Trimming shortened V by 5 bases and J by 0 bases, and 13 bases separated the two germline ends. The CDR3 is made up of 16 amino acids. CDR1 and CDR2 from the germline V gene are SGHTA and FQGNSA. The CDR3 DNA follows: TGTGCCAGCAGCCGCATGGGCGTGGCGAACACCGGGGAGCTGTTTTTT. It encodes CASSRMGVANTGELFF.

This chain uses TRBV19 with TRBJ1-2; the D gene is possibly TRBD1 (6 bases). The CDR3 covers 16 residues. CDR1 and CDR2 from the germline V gene are LNHDA and SQIVND (reference sequence). Between the trimmed V and J ends, which lost 0 bases and 7 bases, there was a span of 18 bases. The CDR3 spells CASSIDLSAGGRGYTF. CDR3 DNA: TGTGCCAGTAGTATAGATCTATCGGCGGGGGGCCGTGGCTACACCTTC.

This chain's CDR3 is CASSPRTGGQPQHF. For the CDR3, the DNA is TGTGCCAGCAGCCCTAGGACAGGGGGACAGCCCCAGCATTTT. The rearrangement links TRBV7-2 to TRBJ1-5; 10 positions match TRBD1. Germline V gene data show CDR1 as SGHTA and CDR2 as FQGNSA. This CDR3 region has 14 residues. J gave up 7 bases and V 5 bases, and 5 bases lay outside the gene matches. Full variable domain (outside the CDR3, taken from reference TRBV7-2 and TRBJ1-5): GAGVSQSPSNKVTEKGKDVELRCDPISGHTALYWYRQSLGQGLEFLIYFQGNSAPDKSGLPSDRFSAERTGGSVSTLTIQRTQQEDSAVYLCASSPRTGGQPQHFGDGTRLSIL.

The chain employs TRBV9 and TRBJ1-3, with D perhaps matching TRBD1 (5 bases). The CDR3 is made up of 14 amino acids. Germline CDR1 is SGDLS and CDR2 is YYNGEE. Trimming removed 0 bases from V and 10 bases from J, with 14 bases in between. In nucleotides, the CDR3 is TGTGCCAGCAGCGTAGAAGTCGGAGGGGCAACCATATATTTT. Translation gives CASSVEVGGATIYF.

This chain joins TRBV7-6 and TRBJ2-1, with TRBD2 identical over 14 bases. Looked up from germline, CDR1 is SGHVS and CDR2 is FNYEAQ. V dropped 5 bases and J dropped 6; count of bases not matched to a gene: 3. The CDR3 is 15 residues long. CDR3 in DNA: TGTGCCAGCAGCCTGACTAGCGGGAGGGCCAATGAGCAGTTCTTC. Its translation is CASSLTSGRANEQFF.

This sequence joins TRBV6-1 and TRBJ2-7; 9 bases are a match to TRBD1. Germline lookup yields CDR1 MNHNS and CDR2 SASEGT. The CDR3 is made up of 18 amino acids. V shed 2 bases, J shed 4 bases, and the junction held 15 bases outside the gene matches. CDR3 sequence: CASSESPPPGDRAYEQYF. CDR3 sequence (DNA): TGTGCCAGCAGTGAAAGCCCCCCCCCAGGGGACAGGGCGTACGAGCAGTACTTC.

V usage is TRBV7-9 and J usage is TRBJ1-4, with D hard to call. The CDR3 spans 14 residues. In germline, CDR1 is SEHNR, CDR2 FQNEAQ (reference sequence). V lost 3 bases to trimming and J lost 8 bases, with 13 bases between them. The CDR3 sequence: CASSFDGGREKLFF. The CDR3 DNA reads as TGTGCCAGCAGCTTTGATGGAGGGCGGGAAAAACTGTTTTTT. The variable domain in full, with the rest retrieved from reference TRBV7-9 and TRBJ1-4, is DTGVSQNPRHKITKRGQNVTFRCDPISEHNRLYWYRQTLGQGPEFLTYFQNEAQLEKSRLLSDRFSAERPKGSFSTLEIQRTEQGDSAMYLCASSFDGGREKLFFGSGTQLSVL.

This sequence joins TRBV5-4 and TRBJ2-2; no definite D call. Trimming took 0 bases from V and 7 from J, leaving 7 bases between them. The CDR3 is 13 amino acids. Germline-derived CDR1 and CDR2 are SGHNT and YYREEE (reference sequence). Written as DNA, the CDR3 is TGTGCCAGCAGCTTGGACCCCGGCGGGGAGCTGTTTTTT. Translation: CASSLDPGGELFF.

V usage is TRBV6-5 and J usage is TRBJ1-1, with D perhaps matching TRBD1 (6 bases). CDR1 and CDR2 from the germline V gene are MNHEY and SVGAGI. The germline V and J ends were trimmed by 1 base and 5 bases, with 8 bases remaining between them. The CDR3 covers 13 residues. CDR3 protein: CASSYLDRTEAFF. For the CDR3, the DNA is TGTGCCAGCAGTTACTTAGACAGGACTGAAGCTTTCTTT.

V is TRBV6-5 and J is TRBJ1-6; maybe TRBD1 (6 bases). From germline, CDR1 is MNHEY and CDR2 SVGAGI. CDR3 length: 15 amino acids. Deletions cut 6 bases from V and 8 bases from J, with 17 bases between. The CDR3: CASSPYRVNDSPLHF. CDR3 sequence (DNA): TGTGCCAGCAGCCCCTACAGGGTTAATGATTCACCCCTCCACTTT.

The chain uses TRBV28 and TRBJ2-3; a possible D gene is TRBD1 (6 bases). CDR1 and CDR2 from the germline V gene are MDHEN and SYDVKM. Trimming removed 4 bases from V and 2 bases from J, with 13 bases in between. The CDR3 covers 15 residues. The CDR3 loop is CASSSRTASTDTQYF. The CDR3 DNA follows: TGTGCCAGCAGTTCAAGGACAGCCTCCACAGATACGCAGTATTTT.

DNA for the CDR3: TGTGCCAGCAGCCCGGGACTAGCGGGAGGATCCGAAAAGTTCTTC. It codes for CASSPGLAGGSEKFF. This rearrangement joins TRBV6-2 or TRBV6-3 to TRBJ2-1, with TRBD2 matching 15 bases. The V gene end was trimmed by 6 bases and the J gene end by 14 bases; junction bases not matched to a gene: 11. CDR1 and CDR2 (germline): MNHEY, SVGEGT. There are 15 residues in the CDR3.

This clone was counted only a few times. This rearrangement joins TRBV6-1 to TRBJ1-5; D possibly corresponds to TRBD1 (5 bases). Germline CDR1 MNHNS, CDR2 SASEGT. Trimming left V 2 bases short and J 4 bases short, with 15 bases between. The CDR3 loop spans 16 amino acids. CDR3 nucleotide sequence: TGTGCCAGCAGTGAACAGGGACTGTCGGGGAATCAGCCCCAGCATTTT. Its protein product is CASSEQGLSGNQPQHF.